This T cell receptor (beta chain) was obtained from a study of shared clonotypes between healthy human individuals. As for the study in general: The cohort comprised a couple of women and three men. Their ages spanned 18 to 49 years. For every donor, three CD4 naive, three CD4 memory, two CD8 naive and one CD8 memory plates were used. Study-wide results and limits: The authors sampled blood alone, and tissue repertoires likely differ.

CD45RO-negative, CCR7-positively selected cells formed the naive CD8 fraction, excluding terminally differentiated effector memory CD45RA+ cells. Several immunoSEQ plates received, in even portions, the genomic DNA of each subset. TCRdb's copy holds only in-frame clones and misses some; the assay was immunoSEQ multiplex PCR. The profile shows nearly 2 million clones, over 85% of them singletons. Deletions cut 1 base from V and 4 bases from J, with 15 bases between. The germline gives CDR1 MGHRA, CDR2 YSYEKL. The CDR3 consists of 16 residues. A word on this clone: Its specificity is unknown.

The source material was naive CD8+ T cells sorted from blood. The chain couples TRBV4-1 to TRBJ2-3; D is perhaps TRBD2 (6 bases). The receptor was derived from a man between 18 and 29 years old in good health. The CDR3 DNA reads as TGCGCCAGCAGCCAAGGTGGGGACTCAGGTGCAGATACGCAGTATTTT. It encodes CASSQGGDSGADTQYF.